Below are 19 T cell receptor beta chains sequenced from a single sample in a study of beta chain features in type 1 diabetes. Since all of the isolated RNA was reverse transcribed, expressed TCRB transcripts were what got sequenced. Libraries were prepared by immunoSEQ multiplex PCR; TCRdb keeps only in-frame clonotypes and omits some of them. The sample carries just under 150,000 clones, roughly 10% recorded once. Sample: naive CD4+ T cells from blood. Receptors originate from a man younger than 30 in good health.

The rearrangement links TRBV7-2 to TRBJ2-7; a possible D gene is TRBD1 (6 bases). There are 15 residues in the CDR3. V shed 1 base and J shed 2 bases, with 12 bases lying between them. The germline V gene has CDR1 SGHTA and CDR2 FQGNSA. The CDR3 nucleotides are TGTGCCAGCAGCTTAGGTCCGGGACAAGCCTACGAGCAGTACTTC. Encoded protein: CASSLGPGQAYEQYF. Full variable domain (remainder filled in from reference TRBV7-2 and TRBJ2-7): GAGVSQSPSNKVTEKGKDVELRCDPISGHTALYWYRQSLGQGLEFLIYFQGNSAPDKSGLPSDRFSAERTGGSVSTLTIQRTQQEDSAVYLCASSLGPGQAYEQYFGPGTRLTVT.

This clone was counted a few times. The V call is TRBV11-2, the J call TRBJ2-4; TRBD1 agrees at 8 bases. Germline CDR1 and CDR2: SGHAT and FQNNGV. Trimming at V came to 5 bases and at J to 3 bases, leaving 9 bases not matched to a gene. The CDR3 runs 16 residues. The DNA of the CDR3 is TGTGCCAGCAGCCTCCGGACAGGGCTGGGCAAAAACATTCAGTACTTC. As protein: CASSLRTGLGKNIQYF.

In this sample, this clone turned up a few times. CDR3 DNA: TGTGCCAGCAGTGAATCAGGGCAGCTTGGGAACTATGGCTACACCTTC. Residues: CASSESGQLGNYGYTF. V and J are TRBV25-1 and TRBJ1-2; TRBD1 might be the D (5 bases). V was pared by 1 base and J by 2 bases, with 14 bases between. Germline values: CDR1 MGHDK, CDR2 SYGVNS. The CDR3 spans 16 residues.

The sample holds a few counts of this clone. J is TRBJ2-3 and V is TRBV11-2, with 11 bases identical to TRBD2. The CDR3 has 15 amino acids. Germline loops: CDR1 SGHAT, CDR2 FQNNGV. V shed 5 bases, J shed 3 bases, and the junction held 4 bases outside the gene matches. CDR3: CASSPSGGRTDTQYF. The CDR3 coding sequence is TGTGCCAGCAGCCCTAGCGGGGGGAGAACAGATACGCAGTATTTT.

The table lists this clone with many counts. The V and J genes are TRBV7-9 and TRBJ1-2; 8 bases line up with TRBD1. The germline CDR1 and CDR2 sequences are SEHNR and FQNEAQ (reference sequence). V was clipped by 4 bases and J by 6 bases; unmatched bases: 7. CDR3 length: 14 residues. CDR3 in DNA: TGTGCCAGCAGCTGGACAGGGTCTTCGAATGGCTACACCTTC. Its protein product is CASSWTGSSNGYTF.

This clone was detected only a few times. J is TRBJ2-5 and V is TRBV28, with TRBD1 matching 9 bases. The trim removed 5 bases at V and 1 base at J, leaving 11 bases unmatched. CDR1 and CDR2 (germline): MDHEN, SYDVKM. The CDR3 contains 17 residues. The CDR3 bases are TGTGCCAGCAGTCTACACAGGGGGCAAAAGGGCCAAGAGACCCAGTACTTC. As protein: CASSLHRGQKGQETQYF.

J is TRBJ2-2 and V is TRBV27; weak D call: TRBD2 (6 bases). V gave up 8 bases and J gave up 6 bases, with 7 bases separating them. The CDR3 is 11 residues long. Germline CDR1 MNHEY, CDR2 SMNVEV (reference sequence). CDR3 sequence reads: CASWGAGELFF. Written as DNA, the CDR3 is TGTGCCAGCTGGGGGGCCGGGGAGCTGTTTTTT.

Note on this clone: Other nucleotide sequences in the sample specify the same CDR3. The CDR3 region is CASSYSSGGAYEQYF. CDR3 sequence (DNA): TGTGCCAGCAGTTACTCGAGCGGGGGGGCATACGAGCAGTACTTC. This rearrangement joins TRBV6-5 to TRBJ2-7, with 10 bases matching TRBD2. The CDR3 has 15 amino acids. The germline CDR1 and CDR2 sequences are MNHEY and SVGAGI. Trimming removed 0 bases from V and 4 bases from J; junction bases left unmatched: 3.

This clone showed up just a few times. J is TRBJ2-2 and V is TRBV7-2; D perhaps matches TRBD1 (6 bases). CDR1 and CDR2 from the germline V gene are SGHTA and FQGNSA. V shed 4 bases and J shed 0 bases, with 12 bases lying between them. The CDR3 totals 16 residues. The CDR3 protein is CASSSGQTANTGELFF. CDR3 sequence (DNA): TGTGCCAGCAGCTCCGGACAGACGGCGAACACCGGGGAGCTGTTTTTT.

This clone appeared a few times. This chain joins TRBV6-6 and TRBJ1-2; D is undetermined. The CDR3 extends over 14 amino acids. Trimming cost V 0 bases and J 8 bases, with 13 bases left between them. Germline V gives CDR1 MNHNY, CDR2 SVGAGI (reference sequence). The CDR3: CASSYSITAGGYTF. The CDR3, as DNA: TGTGCCAGCAGTTACTCAATAACCGCGGGCGGCTACACCTTC.

The CDR3 protein is CASSSGVFDTQYF. In nucleotides, the CDR3 is TGTGCCAGCAGCTCAGGGGTGTTTGATACGCAGTATTTT. The rearrangement joins TRBV11-2 to TRBJ2-3; a weak D match, TRBD1 (6 bases). Germline CDR1 reads SGHAT; CDR2 reads FQNNGV. V was shortened by 4 bases and J by 6 bases, with 11 bases between the two germline ends. The CDR3 extends over 13 amino acids.

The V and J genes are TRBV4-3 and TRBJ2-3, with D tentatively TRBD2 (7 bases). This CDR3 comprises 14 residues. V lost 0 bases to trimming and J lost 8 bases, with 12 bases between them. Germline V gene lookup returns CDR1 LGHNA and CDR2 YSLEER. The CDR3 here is CASSQEGEGGTQYF. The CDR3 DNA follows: TGCGCCAGCAGCCAAGAAGGGGAGGGGGGTACGCAGTATTTT.

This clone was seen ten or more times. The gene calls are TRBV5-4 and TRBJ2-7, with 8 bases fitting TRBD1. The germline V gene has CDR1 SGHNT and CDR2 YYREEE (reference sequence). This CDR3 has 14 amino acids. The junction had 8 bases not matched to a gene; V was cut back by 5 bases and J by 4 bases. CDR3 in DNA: TGTGCCAGCAGACCGGACAGGGATACTTACGAGCAGTACTTC. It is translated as CASRPDRDTYEQYF.

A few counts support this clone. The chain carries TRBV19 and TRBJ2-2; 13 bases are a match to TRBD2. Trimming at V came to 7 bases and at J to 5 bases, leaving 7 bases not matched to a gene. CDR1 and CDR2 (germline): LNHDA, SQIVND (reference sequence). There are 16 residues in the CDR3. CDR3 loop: CASNPGLAGFTGELFF. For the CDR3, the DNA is TGTGCCAGTAACCCGGGACTAGCGGGGTTTACCGGGGAGCTGTTTTTT.

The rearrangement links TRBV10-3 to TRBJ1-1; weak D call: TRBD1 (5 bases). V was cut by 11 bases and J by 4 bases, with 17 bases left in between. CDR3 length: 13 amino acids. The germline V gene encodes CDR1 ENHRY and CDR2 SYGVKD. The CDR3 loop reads CAALPPGFTEAFF. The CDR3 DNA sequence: TGTGCCGCCCTACCACCAGGGTTCACTGAAGCTTTCTTT.

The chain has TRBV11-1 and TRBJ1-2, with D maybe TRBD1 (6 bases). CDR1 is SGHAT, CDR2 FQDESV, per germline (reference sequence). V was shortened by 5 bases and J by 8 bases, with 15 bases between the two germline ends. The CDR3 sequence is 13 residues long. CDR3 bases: TGTGCCAGCAGCGTTCCAGGGGCGGGCGGCTACACCTTC. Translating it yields CASSVPGAGGYTF.

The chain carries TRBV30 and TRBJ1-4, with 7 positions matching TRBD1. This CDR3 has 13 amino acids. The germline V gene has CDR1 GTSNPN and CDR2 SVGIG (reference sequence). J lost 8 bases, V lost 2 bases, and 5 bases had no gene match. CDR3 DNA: TGTGCCTGGAGTACGGACAGGCCCGAAAAACTGTTTTTT. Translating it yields CAWSTDRPEKLFF.

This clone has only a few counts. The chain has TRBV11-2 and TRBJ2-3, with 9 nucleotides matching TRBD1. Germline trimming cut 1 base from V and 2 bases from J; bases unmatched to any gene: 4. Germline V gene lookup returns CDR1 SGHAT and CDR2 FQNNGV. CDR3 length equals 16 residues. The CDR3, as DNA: TGTGCCAGCAGCTTAGGAAGGGACAGGGCCACAGATACGCAGTATTTT. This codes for CASSLGRDRATDTQYF.

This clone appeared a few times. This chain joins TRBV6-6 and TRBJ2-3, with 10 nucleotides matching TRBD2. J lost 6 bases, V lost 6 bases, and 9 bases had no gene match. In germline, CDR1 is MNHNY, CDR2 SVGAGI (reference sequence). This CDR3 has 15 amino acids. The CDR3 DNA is TGTGCCAGCAGAAACCAAGCGGGGGGGCGTGATACGCAGTATTTT. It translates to CASRNQAGGRDTQYF.